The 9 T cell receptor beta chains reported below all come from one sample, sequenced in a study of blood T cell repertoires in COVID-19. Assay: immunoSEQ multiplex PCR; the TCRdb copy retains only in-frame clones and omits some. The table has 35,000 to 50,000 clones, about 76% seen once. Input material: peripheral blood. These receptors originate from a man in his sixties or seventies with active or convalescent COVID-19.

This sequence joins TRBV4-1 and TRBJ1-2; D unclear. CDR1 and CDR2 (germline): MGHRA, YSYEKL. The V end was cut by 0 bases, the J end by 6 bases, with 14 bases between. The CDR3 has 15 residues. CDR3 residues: CASSQDVIRLNGYTF. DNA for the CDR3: TGCGCCAGCAGCCAAGATGTAATACGGTTGAATGGCTACACCTTC.

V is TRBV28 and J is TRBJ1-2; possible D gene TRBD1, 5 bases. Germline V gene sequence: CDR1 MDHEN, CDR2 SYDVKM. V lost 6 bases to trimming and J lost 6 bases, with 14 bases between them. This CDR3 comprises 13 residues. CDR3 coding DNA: TGTGCCAGCAGCCAACACGGGGGGAATGGCTACACCTTC. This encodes CASSQHGGNGYTF.

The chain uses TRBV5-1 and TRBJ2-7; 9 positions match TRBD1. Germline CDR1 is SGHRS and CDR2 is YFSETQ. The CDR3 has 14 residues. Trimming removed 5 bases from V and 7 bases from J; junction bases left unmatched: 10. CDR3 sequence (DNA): TGCGCCAGCAGAACCGGGACAGGGTTTGGAGAGCAGTACTTC. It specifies CASRTGTGFGEQYF.

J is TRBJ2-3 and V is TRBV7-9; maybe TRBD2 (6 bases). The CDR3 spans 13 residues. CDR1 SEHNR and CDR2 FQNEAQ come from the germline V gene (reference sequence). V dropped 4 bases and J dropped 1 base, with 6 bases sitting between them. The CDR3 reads CASSSSGTDTQYF. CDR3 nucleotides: TGTGCCAGCAGCTCTAGCGGCACAGATACGCAGTATTTT.

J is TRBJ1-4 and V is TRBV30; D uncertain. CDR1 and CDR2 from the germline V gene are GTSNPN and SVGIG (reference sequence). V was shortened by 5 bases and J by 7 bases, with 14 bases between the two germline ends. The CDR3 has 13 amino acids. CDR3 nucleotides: TGTGCCTGGGAATCGCAGGCGACTGAAAAACTGTTTTTT. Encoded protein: CAWESQATEKLFF.

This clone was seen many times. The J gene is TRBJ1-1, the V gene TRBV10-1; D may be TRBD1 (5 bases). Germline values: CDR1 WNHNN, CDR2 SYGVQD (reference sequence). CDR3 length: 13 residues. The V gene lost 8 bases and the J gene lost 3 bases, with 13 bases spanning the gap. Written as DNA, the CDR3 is TGCGCCAGCCAACTTACGGGGGACACTGAAGCTTTCTTT. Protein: CASQLTGDTEAFF.

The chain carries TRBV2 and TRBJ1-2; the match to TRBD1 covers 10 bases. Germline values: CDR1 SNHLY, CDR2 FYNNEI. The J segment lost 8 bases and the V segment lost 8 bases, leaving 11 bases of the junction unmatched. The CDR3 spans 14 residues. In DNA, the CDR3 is TGTGCCAGCGTAAGGGACAGGGGCGGCGAGGGCTACACCTTC. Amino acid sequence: CASVRDRGGEGYTF.

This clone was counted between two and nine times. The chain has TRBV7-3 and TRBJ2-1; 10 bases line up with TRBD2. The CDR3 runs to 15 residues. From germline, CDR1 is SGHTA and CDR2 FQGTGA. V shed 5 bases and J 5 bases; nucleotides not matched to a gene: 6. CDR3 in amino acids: CASSAGLAENNEQFF. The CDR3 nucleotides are TGTGCCAGCAGCGCCGGACTAGCGGAGAACAATGAGCAGTTCTTC.

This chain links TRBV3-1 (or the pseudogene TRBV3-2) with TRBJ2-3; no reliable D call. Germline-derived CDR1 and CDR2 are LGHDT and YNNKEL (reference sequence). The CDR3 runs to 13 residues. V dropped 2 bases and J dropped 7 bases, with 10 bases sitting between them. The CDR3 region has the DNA TGTGCCAGCAGCCAACCCCAAGCTAATACGCAGTATTTT. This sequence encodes CASSQPQANTQYF.